This T cell receptor beta chain was profiled in a study of PD-1 blockade in mismatch repair-deficient tumors. Libraries were prepared by immunoSEQ multiplex PCR; TCRdb keeps only in-frame clonotypes and omits some of them. The table records 100,000 or so clones, over 75% of them present only once. Mismatch repair deficiency was confirmed in all patients, by PCR or immunohistochemistry. Germline values: CDR1 SGHVS, CDR2 FQNEAQ. CDR3 length: 13 amino acids. The ends were cut back, 1 base at V and 1 base at J, with 4 bases in the middle. The sequence was obtained from an adult with mismatch repair-deficient cancer. Specimen: peripheral blood, collected approximately 35 weeks after starting pembrolizumab. V and J are TRBV7-8 and TRBJ1-1; no clear D gene. The CDR3 sequence: CASSLVGNTEAFF. CDR3 DNA sequence: TGTGCCAGCAGCTTAGTAGGGAACACTGAAGCTTTCTTT.